This T cell receptor beta chain was obtained from a study of blood T cells in healthy people across ages. The study's findings and limits: Because sorting was not performed, PBMCs prevented conclusive naive versus antigen-experienced comparison.

Whenever a sample was processed, at least 6 million PBMCs were isolated. As to this clonotype: What it recognizes is unknown.

V lost 0 bases and J 5 bases, leaving 7 bases between the germline ends. The germline CDR1 and CDR2 sequences are SQVTM and ANQGSEA. CDR3 size: 13 residues. Using a J-beta primer mix together with a sample-barcoded 5' primer, a second PCR was run for roughly 6 to 12 cycles. TCRdb fed the 5' RACE reads into MiXCR, producing one record per CDR3 protein. The table lists about 1 million distinct CDR3 sequences, 20% to 25% of them singletons. These same data were also listed under a study on T cells of mothers and their children.

The gene calls are TRBV29-1 and TRBJ2-2; a weak D match, TRBD2 (5 bases). The TCR originated in a girl under 10 years old in good health. The specimen sequenced was blood. The CDR3 spells CSVEDTGTGELFF. DNA of the CDR3: TGCAGCGTTGAAGATACGGGGACCGGGGAGCTGTTTTTT.